This T cell receptor beta chain was retrieved from a study of technical replicates of blood from a handful of donors. Here immunoSEQ multiplex PCR was the method, and the copy in TCRdb shows in-frame clones only, minus some. This sample has tens of thousands of clones, with 90% to 95% found just once. This clone has just a few counts. This CDR3 spans 11 amino acids. CDR1 and CDR2 (germline): SNHLY, FYNNEI. Trimming stripped 7 bases from V and 5 bases from J, with 8 bases between. The TCR was taken from a human donor in good health. Some clones in this sample may be carry-over from other donors' samples. The V call is TRBV2, the J call TRBJ2-5; D possibly corresponds to TRBD1 (6 bases). The specimen was PBMCs. CDR3 sequence: CASTDRETQYF. CDR3 DNA: TGTGCCAGCACCGACAGGGAGACCCAGTACTTC.